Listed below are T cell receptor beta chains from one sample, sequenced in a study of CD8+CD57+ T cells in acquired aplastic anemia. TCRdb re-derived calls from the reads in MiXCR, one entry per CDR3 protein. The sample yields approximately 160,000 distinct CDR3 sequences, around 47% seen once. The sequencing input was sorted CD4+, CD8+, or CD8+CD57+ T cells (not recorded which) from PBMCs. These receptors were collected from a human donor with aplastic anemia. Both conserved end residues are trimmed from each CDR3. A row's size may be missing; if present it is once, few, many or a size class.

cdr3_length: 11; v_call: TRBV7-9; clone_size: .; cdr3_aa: TSSLVPNYGYT
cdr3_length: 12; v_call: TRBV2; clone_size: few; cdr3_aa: ASSDRGRSYEQY
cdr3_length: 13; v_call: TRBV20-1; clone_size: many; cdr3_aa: SARSPQGVVGGYT
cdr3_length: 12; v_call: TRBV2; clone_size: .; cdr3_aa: ASRRTPQTYEQY
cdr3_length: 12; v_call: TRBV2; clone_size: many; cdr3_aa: ASRIGKPPDTQY
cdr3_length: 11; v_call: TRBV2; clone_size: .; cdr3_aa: ASRAEHNSPLH
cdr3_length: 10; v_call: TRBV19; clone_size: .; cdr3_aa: ATEEGHQPQH
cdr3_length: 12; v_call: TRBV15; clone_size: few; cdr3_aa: ATSRDRERYTIY
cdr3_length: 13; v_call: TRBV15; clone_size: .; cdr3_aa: ATSRDGGGAETQY
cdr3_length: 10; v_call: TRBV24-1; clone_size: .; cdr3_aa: ATSARGYEQY
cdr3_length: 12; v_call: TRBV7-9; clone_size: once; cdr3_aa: AGSLSGGAYEQY
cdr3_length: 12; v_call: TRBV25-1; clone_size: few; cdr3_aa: ASSESDSTDTQY
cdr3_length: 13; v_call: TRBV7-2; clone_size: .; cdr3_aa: ASSLGLAGGKEQF
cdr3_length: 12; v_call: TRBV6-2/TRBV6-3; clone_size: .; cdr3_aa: TSSQGGAREKLF
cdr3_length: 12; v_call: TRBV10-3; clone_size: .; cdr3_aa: TIRDLGVNTEAF
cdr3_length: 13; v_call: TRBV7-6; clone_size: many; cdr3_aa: ASSQGGGTNQPQH
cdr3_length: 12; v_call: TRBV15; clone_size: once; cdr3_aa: ATSSQAGWETQY
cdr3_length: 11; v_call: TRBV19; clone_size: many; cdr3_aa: ASTLDRIYGYT
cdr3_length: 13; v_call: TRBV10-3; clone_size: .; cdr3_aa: AISESDSSTDTQY
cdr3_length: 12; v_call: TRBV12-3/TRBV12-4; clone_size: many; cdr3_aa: ASSFGGAGNTIY
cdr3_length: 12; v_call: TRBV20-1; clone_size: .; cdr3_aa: SARPSRGLETQY
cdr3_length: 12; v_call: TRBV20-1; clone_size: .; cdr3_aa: SARDQGWSYEQY
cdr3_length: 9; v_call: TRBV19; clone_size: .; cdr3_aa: ATYYGYGYT
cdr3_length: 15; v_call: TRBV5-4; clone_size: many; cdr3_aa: ASSLVGRGIAYNEQF
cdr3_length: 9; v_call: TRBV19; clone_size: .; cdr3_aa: ASSIRYGYT
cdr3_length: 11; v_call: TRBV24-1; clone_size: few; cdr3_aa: ATSSGGDETQY
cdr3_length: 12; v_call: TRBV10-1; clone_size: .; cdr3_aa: ASRETPAETEAF
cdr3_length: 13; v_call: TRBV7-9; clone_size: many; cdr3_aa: ASSPIGRGNYGYT